Listed here are 21 T cell receptor beta chains from one sample, sequenced in a study of T cell changes during pregnancy in multiple sclerosis. TCRdb's copy holds only in-frame clones and misses some; the assay was immunoSEQ multiplex PCR. Here the sample spans around 60,000 clones, around 89% being singletons. The sequencing here drew on peripheral blood, taken in the first trimester of pregnancy. The receptor source for this set is a female donor with multiple sclerosis, enrolled in a pregnancy study.

This rearrangement joins TRBV5-1 to TRBJ2-7; D perhaps matches TRBD1 (5 bases). The V end was cut by 4 bases, the J end by 2 bases, with 10 bases between. Germline CDR1 is SGHRS and CDR2 is YFSETQ. This CDR3 comprises 13 residues. Written as DNA, the CDR3 is TGCGCCAGCAGCCGAGACAGAGCCTACGAGCAGTACTTC. It is translated as CASSRDRAYEQYF. Together with reference TRBV5-1 and TRBJ2-7, the CDR3 gives the full variable domain: KAGVTQTPRYLIKTRGQQVTLSCSPISGHRSVSWYQQTPGQGLQFLFEYFSETQRNKGNFPGRFSGRQFSNSRSEMNVSTLELGDSALYLCASSRDRAYEQYFGPGTRLTVT.

The rearrangement links TRBV5-1 to TRBJ1-1, with 9 positions matching TRBD1. J gave up 5 bases and V 3 bases, and 2 bases lay outside the gene matches. In germline, CDR1 is SGHRS, CDR2 YFSETQ. This CDR3 is 13 amino acids long. This CDR3 is CASSWDRETEAFF. The CDR3 DNA follows: TGCGCCAGCAGCTGGGACAGGGAGACTGAAGCTTTCTTT.

J is TRBJ2-1 and V is TRBV25-1; no firm D call. Germline loops: CDR1 MGHDK, CDR2 SYGVNS. There are 14 residues in the CDR3. V lost 6 bases and J 0 bases, leaving 9 bases between the germline ends. This CDR3 reads CASSEISSYNEQFF. Written as DNA, the CDR3 is TGTGCCAGCAGCGAAATTAGCTCCTACAATGAGCAGTTCTTC.

A few counts support this clone. This chain connects TRBV30 to TRBJ1-1; D gene unclear. The length of the CDR3 is 13 residues. Looked up from germline, CDR1 is GTSNPN and CDR2 is SVGIG (reference sequence). V was pared by 0 bases and J by 4 bases, with 9 bases between. The CDR3 sequence: CAWSVSHSTEAFF. The CDR3 DNA sequence: TGTGCCTGGAGTGTATCCCACAGCACTGAAGCTTTCTTT.

The V and J genes are TRBV10-3 and TRBJ1-3; 10 bases are a match to TRBD1. The length of the CDR3 is 13 residues. V gave up 6 bases and J gave up 7 bases; unmatched junction bases: 3. Germline CDR1 is ENHRY and CDR2 is SYGVKD. CDR3 sequence (DNA): TGTGCCATCAGCGGGGACAGGGGCAACACCATATATTTT. Its translation: CAISGDRGNTIYF.

This clone has just a few counts. This chain links TRBV19 with TRBJ1-3, with 10 nucleotides matching TRBD1. Germline CDR1 and CDR2: LNHDA and SQIVND (reference sequence). V was clipped by 6 bases and J by 8 bases; unmatched bases: 1. The CDR3 has 12 amino acids. The DNA for the CDR3 is TGTGCCAGTAGAGGGACAGGGGACACCATATATTTT. Protein product: CASRGTGDTIYF.

The sample holds a few counts of this clone. The chain joins TRBV7-9 to TRBJ1-1, with 7 bases matching TRBD1. From germline, CDR1 is SEHNR and CDR2 FQNEAQ (reference sequence). The CDR3 length is 14 residues. Trimming at V came to 1 base and at J to 1 base, leaving 0 bases not matched to a gene. The CDR3 DNA is TGTGCCAGCAGCTTAGGACAGGGGAACACTGAAGCTTTCTTT. It specifies CASSLGQGNTEAFF.

The rearrangement uses TRBV6-6 and TRBJ2-5; 7 bases match TRBD1. Germline V gene lookup returns CDR1 MNHNY and CDR2 SVGAGI (reference sequence). The CDR3 length is 14 residues. Trimming cost V 5 bases and J 6 bases; bases outside gene matches: 9. The CDR3 sequence: CASSLTGDGKTQYF. The CDR3 DNA is TGTGCCAGCAGTCTTACAGGGGACGGAAAGACCCAGTACTTC.

This clone showed up just once. The rearrangement links TRBV5-1 to TRBJ2-1; TRBD2 matches at 9 bases. The length of the CDR3 is 16 residues. With V trimmed by 5 bases and J by 2 bases, 8 bases remained unmatched. In germline, CDR1 is SGHRS, CDR2 YFSETQ. The CDR3 reads CASRVTSGLTYNEQFF. The CDR3 DNA is TGCGCCAGCAGGGTCACTAGCGGGCTAACCTACAATGAGCAGTTCTTC.

The V and J genes are TRBV12-5 and TRBJ2-7; no clear D gene. Germline V lookup: CDR1 LGHNT, CDR2 FRNRAP. The CDR3 totals 17 residues. V was pared by 0 bases and J by 0 bases, with 15 bases between. CDR3 DNA: TGTGCTAGTGGTTTGGTGGGTCAACAGTTGAGCTCCTACGAGCAGTACTTC. Translating gives CASGLVGQQLSSYEQYF.

The CDR3 protein is CASSLMGLVQGATNEKLFF. For the CDR3, the DNA is TGTGCCAGCAGCCTAATGGGATTGGTTCAGGGGGCAACTAATGAAAAACTGTTTTTT. The chain couples TRBV4-2 to TRBJ1-4, with 7 bases aligning to TRBD1. CDR1 is LGHNA and CDR2 is YNFKEQ in the germline V gene. The J segment lost 0 bases and the V segment lost 4 bases, leaving 14 bases of the junction unmatched. The CDR3 loop spans 19 amino acids.

The J gene is TRBJ1-2, the V gene TRBV7-2; a weak D match, TRBD1 (5 bases). The V end lost 4 bases, the J end lost 7 bases, and 16 bases lay between the germline ends. Per the germline V gene, CDR1 is SGHTA and CDR2 is FQGNSA. The CDR3 length is 14 residues. The CDR3 DNA sequence: TGTGCCAGCAGCTCCCCGGACCCAACAGGTGGCTACACCTTC. Protein product: CASSSPDPTGGYTF. The complete variable domain, with remaining parts taken from reference TRBV7-2 and TRBJ1-2, reads GAGVSQSPSNKVTEKGKDVELRCDPISGHTALYWYRQSLGQGLEFLIYFQGNSAPDKSGLPSDRFSAERTGGSVSTLTIQRTQQEDSAVYLCASSSPDPTGGYTFGSGTRLTVV.

V usage is TRBV5-1 and J usage is TRBJ2-1; 10 bases are a match to TRBD2. Trimming took 4 bases from V and 7 from J; bases not matched to a gene: 8. This CDR3 contains 15 residues. CDR1 is SGHRS and CDR2 is YFSETQ in the germline V gene. This chain's CDR3 is CASSLLAGYGNEQFF. DNA for the CDR3: TGCGCCAGCAGCCTACTAGCGGGATACGGAAATGAGCAGTTCTTC.

This chain uses TRBV6-1 with TRBJ2-7, with TRBD1 matching 7 bases. Germline values: CDR1 MNHNS, CDR2 SASEGT. This CDR3 spans 17 amino acids. V dropped 4 bases and J dropped 0; count of bases not matched to a gene: 12. The CDR3 loop reads CASSGVHRDSFSYEQYF. For the CDR3, the DNA is TGTGCCAGCAGTGGAGTACACCGGGACAGCTTCTCCTACGAGCAGTACTTC.

This chain joins TRBV9 and TRBJ1-2; D remains unclear. Germline CDR1 reads SGDLS; CDR2 reads YYNGEE. The V end lost 0 bases, the J end lost 0 bases, and 12 bases lay between the germline ends. There are 16 residues in the CDR3. In DNA form, the CDR3 reads TGTGCCAGCAGCGTAGAGGCGGCGCCGGCTAACTATGGCTACACCTTC. Translated, it gives CASSVEAAPANYGYTF.

V is TRBV5-1 and J is TRBJ2-5; weak D call: TRBD2 (6 bases). The V gene's germline CDR1 is SGHRS and CDR2 YFSETQ. The CDR3 contains 14 residues. The V gene lost 3 bases and the J gene lost 2 bases, with 11 bases spanning the gap. The CDR3 DNA follows: TGCGCCAGCAGCTCAGCGGGCCAACAAGAGACCCAGTACTTC. Translated: CASSSAGQQETQYF.

V usage is TRBV7-9 and J usage is TRBJ2-5; no firm D call. Germline CDR1 is SEHNR and CDR2 is FQNEAQ (reference sequence). Trimming removed 5 bases at V and 5 bases at J, with 9 bases between. The CDR3 sequence is 12 residues long. CDR3 DNA: TGTGCCAGCAGCCCCTCTTCTGAGACCCAGTACTTC. The encoded protein is CASSPSSETQYF.

The V and J genes are TRBV4-3 and TRBJ2-2; the D gene is possibly TRBD2 (5 bases). CDR3 size: 15 residues. Trimming pared 3 bases from V and 3 bases from J, leaving 11 bases between. The germline V gene encodes CDR1 LGHNA and CDR2 YSLEER. The chain's CDR3 is CASSHVAFDTGELFF. DNA for the CDR3: TGCGCCAGCAGCCATGTAGCGTTCGACACCGGGGAGCTGTTTTTT.

The gene calls are TRBV7-9 and TRBJ2-1, with D perhaps matching TRBD1 (5 bases). This CDR3 region has 14 residues. Germline values: CDR1 SEHNR, CDR2 FQNEAQ (reference sequence). The germline V and J ends were trimmed by 2 bases and 7 bases, with 12 bases remaining between them. The CDR3 DNA is TGTGCCAGCAGCTTAACCCAGGGTATGAATGAGCAGTTCTTC. Protein product: CASSLTQGMNEQFF.

The gene calls are TRBV27 and TRBJ2-7; TRBD2 agrees at 7 bases. V lost 5 bases, J lost 3 bases, and 10 bases stayed unmatched. CDR1 is MNHEY and CDR2 is SMNVEV in the germline V gene (reference sequence). This CDR3 spans 15 amino acids. CDR3 in amino acids: CASSPSGTRVYEQYF. The CDR3 nucleotides are TGTGCCAGCAGTCCGAGCGGGACCCGTGTCTACGAGCAGTACTTC.

The gene calls are TRBV19 and TRBJ1-2; D is uncertain. Germline values: CDR1 LNHDA, CDR2 SQIVND (reference sequence). Trimming cost V 2 bases and J 8 bases, with 15 bases left between them. The CDR3 is 14 residues long. The CDR3 protein is CASSITNGDGGYTF. In DNA, the CDR3 is TGTGCCAGTAGTATAACAAACGGGGATGGAGGCTACACCTTC.